This T cell receptor (beta chain) was documented in a study of Ad26.COV2.S vaccination and SARS-CoV-2 variants. At the level of the study: A COV1001 Ad26.COV2.S trial-arm participant provided the sample.

Measured with immunoSEQ multiplex PCR; TCRdb has only the in-frame clones, and not every one. The sample lists around 300,000 clones; 88% were seen once. Treatment: approximately 18 received Ad26.COV2.S at low or high dose, single or two shots; about 5 received placebo; per-sample allocation not given. Sampling was performed 63 days after the first vaccine or placebo injection. V was trimmed by 4 bases and J by 6 bases, leaving 12 bases between them. The CDR3 extends over 13 amino acids. Per germline, CDR1 SQVTM and CDR2 ANQGSEA. Here the sequenced sample was peripheral blood, taken in a trial of Ad26.COV2.S vaccine versus placebo. This receptor was obtained from a person between 18 and 65 years old who received the Ad26.COV2.S COVID-19 vaccine or a placebo. This chain uses TRBV29-1 with TRBJ2-2; D may be TRBD1 (7 bases). The CDR3 reads CSVGARGAGELFF. CDR3 nucleotide sequence: TGCAGCGTTGGAGCCAGGGGGGCCGGGGAGCTGTTTTTT.